This T cell receptor (beta chain) came from a study of shared clonotypes between healthy human individuals. The data were produced by immunoSEQ multiplex PCR, yet TCRdb's version contains in-frame clones alone and is incomplete. The table lists about 2.5 million clones, about nine tenths of them singletons. There are a few counts of this clone. Its specificity is not known. The study, taken as a whole, reports: Read depth was anticipated to influence clonotype sharing among donors. With few donors, the genetic and exposure-history diversity represented was limited. Sharing across several donors was seen in approximately 5.2% of naive CD4 clonotypes.

This receptor was identified in a man aged 18 to 29 in good health. Some clones in this sample may be carry-over from other donors' samples. The sample consisted of naive CD4+ T cells from PBMCs. The subset here: CD45RA+ positively selected.

In DNA form, the CDR3 reads TGTGCCAGCTTCGGAAGAGGACGGGACACTGAAGCTTTCTTT. It specifies CASFGRGRDTEAFF. The chain is built from TRBV6-1 and TRBJ1-1; D is uncertain. Per germline, CDR1 MNHNS and CDR2 SASEGT. The V end was cut by 8 bases, the J end by 3 bases, with 16 bases between. CDR3 size: 14 residues.